The sample holds a few counts of the clone carrying this T cell receptor beta chain. No antigen is known for it. The gene names given are mouse names. The data originate from a study of tissue T cells after allogeneic stem cell transplantation. Overall study findings and caveats: In patients and mice, blood and spleen missed much of tissue repertoire.

Time point: mouse harvest day 14 after allogeneic transplant. Tail vein injection delivered 10^7 T-cell-depleted bone marrow cells and 10^6 splenic CD5+ T cells. Tissues came from B6→BALB/c major-mismatch GVHD mice at day 7 or 14. The table came from immunoSEQ multiplex PCR; TCRdb's copy has only in-frame clones and leaves some out. The table records 7,800 or so clones, about 35% of them present only once. The receptor comes from a female BALB/c mouse given C57BL/6 T cells with graft-versus-host disease after an allogeneic hematopoietic cell transplant. Sequenced: skin.

The sequenced CDR3 bases are TGTGCAAGCAGCTTTGGACTGGGGGCGAGTCAAAACACCTTGTAC. Amino acids: CASSFGLGASQNTLY. The CDR3 as a whole reads CASSFGLGASQNTLYF. The chain couples TRBV16 to TRBJ2-4; TRBD2 agrees at 10 bases. The read terminates 1 residue ahead of where the CDR3 ends, so the germline J gene completes it. The CDR3 length is 16 residues. Trimming cost V 3 bases and J 0 bases; bases outside gene matches: 3. Germline-derived CDR1 and CDR2 are SGHSA and FRNQAP.